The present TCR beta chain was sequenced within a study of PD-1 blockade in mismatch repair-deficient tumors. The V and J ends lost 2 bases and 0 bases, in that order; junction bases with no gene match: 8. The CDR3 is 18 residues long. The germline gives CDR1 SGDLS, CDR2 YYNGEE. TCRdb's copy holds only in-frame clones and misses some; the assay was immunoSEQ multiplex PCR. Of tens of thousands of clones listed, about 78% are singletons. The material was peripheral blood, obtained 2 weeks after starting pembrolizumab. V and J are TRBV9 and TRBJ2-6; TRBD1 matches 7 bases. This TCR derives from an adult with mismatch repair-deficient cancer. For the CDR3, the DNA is TGTGCCAGCAGCGTGTCAGGGGGTATCGACTCTGGGGCCAACGTCCTGACTTTC. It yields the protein CASSVSGGIDSGANVLTF.